What follows are 21 T cell receptor beta chains derived from one specimen sequenced in a study of cytotoxic CD8 clonotypes in ibrutinib-treated CLL. The method was immunoSEQ multiplex PCR; TCRdb's version includes in-frame clones alone and lacks a portion of them. This sample has some 310,000 clones, with around four fifths found just once. The sequencing here drew on PBMCs, taken before ibrutinib treatment. The receptors originated from a human donor with chronic lymphocytic leukemia.

The chain employs TRBV29-1 and TRBJ1-2; 9 nucleotides line up with TRBD1. The CDR3 spans 13 residues. Looked up from germline, CDR1 is SQVTM and CDR2 is ANQGSEA. V lost 6 bases, J lost 5 bases, and 7 bases stayed unmatched. Here the CDR3 reads CSVPGQGVYGYTF. The CDR3 nucleotides are TGCAGCGTGCCGGGACAGGGCGTTTATGGCTACACCTTC.

The CDR3 DNA reads TGTGCCACCTCGAGACCGGAGAACACTGAAGCTTTCTTT. This translates into CATSRPENTEAFF. The genes are TRBV19 and TRBJ1-1; D is unresolved. V was shortened by 10 bases and J by 1 base, with 13 bases between the two germline ends. The germline CDR1 and CDR2 sequences are LNHDA and SQIVND (reference sequence). The CDR3 has 13 residues.

The rearrangement uses TRBV6-5 and TRBJ2-5; 10 bases match TRBD2. Per the germline V gene, CDR1 is MNHEY and CDR2 is SVGAGI. V shed 6 bases and J 5 bases; nucleotides not matched to a gene: 9. The CDR3 has 15 residues. The CDR3 is CASRRSGRAGETQYF. The CDR3 DNA sequence: TGTGCCAGCAGGAGAAGCGGGAGGGCCGGTGAGACCCAGTACTTC.

This chain links TRBV9 with TRBJ1-2; possible D gene TRBD1, 5 bases. Germline V lookup: CDR1 SGDLS, CDR2 YYNGEE. V was trimmed by 7 bases and J by 8 bases, leaving 15 bases between them. There are 12 residues in the CDR3. Here the CDR3 DNA reads TGTGCCAGCGGGGACGCCACTCTCGGCTACACCTTC. This gives the protein CASGDATLGYTF.

V and J are TRBV29-1 and TRBJ1-1; no firm D call. The CDR3 is 12 amino acids. V lost 7 bases, J lost 0 bases, and 9 bases lay in between. Germline-derived CDR1 and CDR2 are SQVTM and ANQGSEA. CDR3 coding DNA: TGCAGCGCAACCAGAGTGAACACTGAAGCTTTCTTT. Protein: CSATRVNTEAFF.

This rearrangement joins TRBV7-2 to TRBJ2-2; possibly TRBD1 or TRBD2 for D (5 bases each). The CDR3 is 15 amino acids. Trimming stripped 3 bases from V and 3 bases from J, with 11 bases between. Per germline, CDR1 SGHTA and CDR2 FQGNSA. The CDR3 DNA sequence: TGTGCCAGCAGCTTGGGGGACGTACACACCGGGGAGCTGTTTTTT. Translating gives CASSLGDVHTGELFF.

This chain uses TRBV7-6 with TRBJ2-2; D is undetermined. V dropped 3 bases and J dropped 3 bases, with 5 bases sitting between them. The CDR3 sequence is 13 residues long. CDR1 SGHVS and CDR2 FNYEAQ come from the germline V gene. Here the CDR3 reads CASSFGYTGELFF. Here the CDR3 DNA reads TGTGCCAGCAGCTTTGGGTACACCGGGGAGCTGTTTTTT.

The CDR3 DNA reads as TGTGCCAGCAGGACACAGGGACGCAATCAGCCCCAGCATTTT. It yields the protein CASRTQGRNQPQHF. V and J are TRBV2 and TRBJ1-5; possibly TRBD1 for D (6 bases). Germline assignment: CDR1 SNHLY and CDR2 FYNNEI. The CDR3 is 14 amino acids. V lost 6 bases to trimming and J lost 2 bases, with 11 bases between them.

The chain combines TRBV7-2 with TRBJ2-7; D is perhaps TRBD2 (6 bases). Germline V CDR1 and CDR2: SGHTA, FQGNSA. Trimming removed 2 bases at V and 2 bases at J, with 10 bases between. The CDR3 totals 14 residues. The CDR3 bases are TGTGCCAGCAGCTTAAGGCGGGGTGCCTACGAGCAGTACTTC. Protein product: CASSLRRGAYEQYF.

J is TRBJ2-5 and V is TRBV30; maybe TRBD2 (5 bases). Per germline, CDR1 GTSNPN and CDR2 SVGIG (reference sequence). V gave up 4 bases and J gave up 1 base, with 10 bases separating them. The CDR3 is 13 amino acids. CDR3 coding DNA: TGTGCCTGGAAAGCGGACTTCCAAGAGACCCAGTACTTC. As protein: CAWKADFQETQYF.

This clone was detected a few times. The genes are TRBV25-1 and TRBJ1-1; D remains unclear. This CDR3 region has 14 residues. Germline V gene data show CDR1 as MGHDK and CDR2 as SYGVNS. Trimming shortened V by 1 base and J by 1 base, and 7 bases separated the two germline ends. The CDR3 coding sequence is TGTGCCAGCAGTGAATGGGCGGGGAACACTGAAGCTTTCTTT. Translated: CASSEWAGNTEAFF.

This sequence joins TRBV4-1 and TRBJ2-7; perhaps TRBD1 as D (5 bases). Trimming took off 2 bases at V and 4 bases at J, with 12 bases between the two ends. The CDR3 contains 14 residues. The germline V gene encodes CDR1 MGHRA and CDR2 YSYEKL. The CDR3, as DNA: TGCGCCAGCAGCCAAAGACTGGACAATTACGAGCAGTACTTC. Encoded protein: CASSQRLDNYEQYF.

This clone was detected only a few times. The chain uses TRBV6-5 and TRBJ1-5; possibly TRBD1 for D (6 bases). Trimming took off 2 bases at V and 1 base at J, with 9 bases between the two ends. Germline-derived CDR1 and CDR2 are MNHEY and SVGAGI. This CDR3 is built from 15 residues. CDR3 bases: TGTGCCAGCAGTTACACAGGGATGAGCAATCAGCCCCAGCATTTT. Its protein is CASSYTGMSNQPQHF.

The chain employs TRBV18 and TRBJ2-7; the D is unclear. This CDR3 contains 14 residues. The germline CDR1 and CDR2 sequences are KGHSH and LQKENI. V was clipped by 6 bases and J by 3 bases, with 15 bases between them. This CDR3 reads CASSRYGRIYEQYF. The DNA of the CDR3 is TGTGCCAGCTCGCGCTATGGACGGATCTACGAGCAGTACTTC.

The rearrangement uses TRBV5-4 and TRBJ1-2, with a weak D call TRBD1 (6 bases). V lost 4 bases to trimming and J lost 4 bases, with 14 bases between them. This CDR3 region has 14 residues. Germline V CDR1 and CDR2: SGHNT, YYREEE (reference sequence). The CDR3 DNA reads TGTGCCAGCAGCATGTACCGGGACATCTATGGCTACACCTTC. This gives the protein CASSMYRDIYGYTF.

For the CDR3, the DNA is TGTGCCAGCAGGCCCGACAGTTTGGCGTACACTGAAGCTTTCTTT. Translated, it gives CASRPDSLAYTEAFF. This sequence joins TRBV5-8 and TRBJ1-1, with D perhaps matching TRBD1 (5 bases). Germline CDR1 SGHTS, CDR2 YDEGEE. The V end was cut by 5 bases, the J end by 3 bases, with 17 bases between. The CDR3 sequence is 15 residues long.

The chain employs TRBV30 and TRBJ1-1; 10 nucleotides align to TRBD1. This CDR3 region has 14 residues. CDR1 GTSNPN and CDR2 SVGIG come from the germline V gene (reference sequence). The V segment lost 3 bases and the J segment 11 bases; nucleotides outside the gene matches: 12. Here the CDR3 DNA reads TGTGCCTGGAGGGCCGGGACAGGGGCCTCAGGCGCTTTCTTT. Translation gives CAWRAGTGASGAFF.

The chain couples TRBV15 to TRBJ2-3; 7 bases are a match to TRBD2. V was clipped by 7 bases and J by 1 base; unmatched bases: 5. Germline lookup yields CDR1 LNHNV and CDR2 YYDKDF (reference sequence). CDR3 length: 14 amino acids. The chain's CDR3 is CATTWGLRTDTQYF. CDR3 DNA: TGTGCCACCACCTGGGGACTACGCACAGATACGCAGTATTTT.

This clone was counted only a few times. The chain couples TRBV4-1 to TRBJ2-7, with D possibly TRBD2 on 5 matching bases. Trimming left V 1 base short and J 6 bases short, with 19 bases between. The CDR3 contains 16 residues. Per the germline V gene, CDR1 is MGHRA and CDR2 is YSYEKL. The chain's CDR3 is CASSQAPKALEFEQYF. In DNA form, the CDR3 reads TGCGCCAGCAGCCAAGCCCCGAAGGCACTAGAGTTCGAGCAGTACTTC.

The chain employs TRBV5-1 and TRBJ2-6, with TRBD2 identical over 11 bases. The V gene end was trimmed by 1 base and the J gene end by 3 bases; junction bases not matched to a gene: 9. The CDR3 spans 19 residues. Germline V CDR1 and CDR2: SGHRS, YFSETQ. The CDR3: CASSLQGTSGSGGANVLTF. As DNA, the CDR3 is TGCGCCAGCAGCTTGCAGGGAACTAGCGGGAGTGGTGGGGCCAACGTCCTGACTTTC.

The count of this clone is one. The chain carries TRBV5-1 and TRBJ1-3, with 9 bases lining up with TRBD1. Germline V gives CDR1 SGHRS, CDR2 YFSETQ. The CDR3 runs to 15 residues. V shed 4 bases and J 0 bases; nucleotides not matched to a gene: 2. The CDR3, as DNA: TGCGCCAGCAGCCGACAGGGGGACTCTGGAAACACCATATATTTT. Protein product: CASSRQGDSGNTIYF.